Below, 32 T cell receptor beta chains from the same sample are listed, as sequenced in a study of cytomegalovirus exposure and HLA in healthy donors. 13 Jbeta primers and 60 Vbeta primers were used for the PCR. Here immunoSEQ multiplex PCR was the method, and the copy in TCRdb shows in-frame clones only, minus some. The profile shows about 60,000 clones, around 81% of them singletons. The sequenced material came from PBMCs. All receptors derive from a male donor in good health and CMV-seronegative.

The CDR3 DNA reads TGTGCCTGGAGTGTGACACGGACAGGGAATAGCAATCAGCCCCAGCATTTT. Translating it yields CAWSVTRTGNSNQPQHF. The J gene is TRBJ1-5, the V gene TRBV30, with 8 bases identical to TRBD1. With V trimmed by 0 bases and J by 0 bases, 7 bases remained unmatched. CDR3 length equals 17 residues. The germline V gene has CDR1 GTSNPN and CDR2 SVGIG (reference sequence).

In its sample, this clone was seen once. The gene calls are TRBV7-9 and TRBJ2-7, with D uncertain. The germline V gene encodes CDR1 SEHNR and CDR2 FQNEAQ (reference sequence). V was clipped by 5 bases and J by 4 bases, with 9 bases between them. The CDR3 is made up of 12 amino acids. DNA for the CDR3: TGTGCCAGCAGCCCCCCCTCTTACGAGCAGTACTTC. As protein: CASSPPSYEQYF.

This chain joins TRBV7-3 and TRBJ2-4; possible D gene TRBD1, 6 bases. Trimming stripped 2 bases from V and 9 bases from J, with 17 bases between. Looked up from germline, CDR1 is SGHTA and CDR2 is FQGTGA. This CDR3 comprises 15 residues. CDR3 loop: CASSLGPQGGVIQYF. In DNA form, the CDR3 reads TGTGCCAGCAGCTTAGGGCCACAGGGTGGGGTCATTCAGTACTTC.

This chain links TRBV10-3 with TRBJ1-3; 7 positions agree with TRBD1. Trimming cost V 2 bases and J 1 base; bases outside gene matches: 8. The germline gives CDR1 ENHRY, CDR2 SYGVKD. CDR3 length: 17 amino acids. The CDR3 region is CAISERGQGGSGNTIYF. The DNA of the CDR3 is TGTGCCATCAGTGAGAGAGGGCAGGGGGGATCTGGAAACACCATATATTTT.

This clone was seen a handful of times. V gene TRBV5-1 combines with J gene TRBJ1-6; 7 bases agree with TRBD1. This CDR3 region has 16 residues. Germline CDR1 reads SGHRS; CDR2 reads YFSETQ. V lost 0 bases and J lost 6; bases outside the gene matches: 6. The CDR3 DNA reads as TGCGCCAGCAGCTTGGAGCCAGGGGGGAGTAATTCACCCCTCCACTTT. This gives the protein CASSLEPGGSNSPLHF.

V gene TRBV13 combines with J gene TRBJ2-6; 13 nucleotides line up with TRBD2. J lost 4 bases, V lost 5 bases, and 2 bases had no gene match. This CDR3 is built from 16 residues. CDR1 PRHDT and CDR2 FYEKMQ come from the germline V gene (reference sequence). CDR3: CASSPGLAGGANVLTF. CDR3 in DNA: TGTGCCAGCAGCCCGGGACTAGCGGGGGGGGCCAACGTCCTGACTTTC. The whole variable domain, remainder taken from reference TRBV13 and TRBJ2-6, is AAGVIQSPRHLIKEKRETATLKCYPIPRHDTVYWYQQGPGQDPQFLISFYEKMQSDKGSIPDRFSAQQFSDYHSELNMSSLELGDSALYFCASSPGLAGGANVLTFGAGSRLTVL.

This chain uses TRBV14 with TRBJ2-5; D is possibly TRBD2 (6 bases). This CDR3 comprises 12 residues. The V gene lost 1 base and the J gene lost 11 bases, with 11 bases spanning the gap. From germline, CDR1 is SGHDN and CDR2 FVKESK. CDR3 coding DNA: TGTGCCAGCAGCCAAGTCCGGGACTCACAGTACTTC. It is translated as CASSQVRDSQYF. The entire variable domain, with the rest obtained from reference TRBV14 and TRBJ2-5, is as follows: EAGVTQFPSHSVIEKGQTVTLRCDPISGHDNLYWYRRVMGKEIKFLLHFVKESKQDESGMPNNRFLAERTGGTYSTLKVQPAELEDSGVYFCASSQVRDSQYFGPGTRLLVL.

CDR3 DNA sequence: TGTGCCACGGCGGGCGCGGGGGGGCCCCGCGAGCAGTACTTC. Its protein is CATAGAGGPREQYF. The chain carries TRBV10-3 and TRBJ2-5, with 9 positions matching TRBD2. Gene TRBJ2-7 matches the end of the DNA better, so the J call may be wrong. The CDR3 spans 14 residues. Germline lookup yields CDR1 ENHRY and CDR2 SYGVKD.

This chain connects TRBV15 to TRBJ1-1, with a tentative D call TRBD1 (6 bases). The CDR3 has 15 amino acids. Trimming pared 0 bases from V and 2 bases from J, leaving 10 bases between. From germline, CDR1 is LNHNV and CDR2 YYDKDF (reference sequence). For the CDR3, the DNA is TGTGCCACCAGCAGAGAGATAGGGGGAAACACTGAAGCTTTCTTT. Its translation: CATSREIGGNTEAFF.

V and J are TRBV19 and TRBJ1-1, with TRBD1 matching 7 bases. Germline CDR1 LNHDA, CDR2 SQIVND (reference sequence). This CDR3 is 16 amino acids long. V dropped 1 base and J dropped 3; count of bases not matched to a gene: 8. The CDR3 protein is CASSIGATGADTEAFF. As DNA, the CDR3 is TGTGCCAGTAGTATAGGGGCTACAGGGGCGGACACTGAAGCTTTCTTT.

The chain couples TRBV7-2 to TRBJ2-2, with 10 positions matching TRBD1. CDR3 length: 15 residues. Germline V gene sequence: CDR1 SGHTA, CDR2 FQGNSA. V was clipped by 4 bases and J by 4 bases; unmatched bases: 3. The CDR3 loop reads CASSSTGGTTGELFF. CDR3 nucleotide sequence: TGTGCCAGCAGCTCGACAGGGGGCACCACCGGGGAGCTGTTTTTT.

This sequence joins TRBV19 and TRBJ2-7; D not resolved. The CDR3 covers 14 residues. Germline assignment: CDR1 LNHDA and CDR2 SQIVND (reference sequence). The germline V and J ends were trimmed by 6 bases and 5 bases, with 17 bases remaining between them. CDR3 bases: TGTGCCAGTAGCCCCCTGGCTTTTGGGCACGAGCAGTACTTC. It encodes CASSPLAFGHEQYF.

The genes are TRBV7-3 and TRBJ2-2, with D possibly being TRBD1 (6 bases). Germline lookup yields CDR1 SGHTA and CDR2 FQGTGA. The V end lost 5 bases, the J end lost 3 bases, and 16 bases lay between the germline ends. CDR3 length equals 16 residues. The CDR3 reads CASSRTTTGHTGELFF. The CDR3 coding sequence is TGTGCCAGCAGCCGTACCACTACAGGGCACACCGGGGAGCTGTTTTTT.

The chain uses TRBV5-1 and TRBJ2-5; D might be TRBD1 (6 bases). The J call is doubtful: the DNA matches TRBJ2-7 better. Germline assignment: CDR1 SGHRS and CDR2 YFSETQ. This CDR3 has 15 amino acids. CDR3 coding DNA: TGCGCCAGCAGCTTGGGGGGGCCCCTCCCCTACGAGCAGTACTTC. It codes for CASSLGGPLPYEQYF.

In this sample, this clone turned up a few times. The V call is TRBV9, the J call TRBJ1-2, with D possibly matching TRBD1 (6 bases). Germline CDR1 SGDLS, CDR2 YYNGEE. CDR3 length equals 14 residues. V shed 4 bases and J shed 6 bases, with 16 bases lying between them. The CDR3 nucleotides read TGTGCCAGCAGCACCCAACAGGGAGTGGATGGCTACACCTTC. Protein: CASSTQQGVDGYTF.

V and J are TRBV30 and TRBJ1-2; no firm D call. The germline gives CDR1 GTSNPN, CDR2 SVGIG (reference sequence). The V gene lost 0 bases and the J gene lost 5 bases, with 16 bases spanning the gap. This CDR3 is built from 15 residues. The CDR3: CAWSVLSLAEYGYTF. DNA for the CDR3: TGTGCCTGGAGTGTGCTCTCCCTAGCAGAGTATGGCTACACCTTC.

The chain recombines TRBV2 with TRBJ1-4; perhaps TRBD1 as D (5 bases). V lost 7 bases to trimming and J lost 6 bases, with 15 bases between them. This CDR3 comprises 14 residues. Per the germline V gene, CDR1 is SNHLY and CDR2 is FYNNEI. For the CDR3, the DNA is TGTGCCAGCAACGGCGGGGCGGGGGATGAAAAACTGTTTTTT. It encodes CASNGGAGDEKLFF.

The J gene is TRBJ1-2, the V gene TRBV6-5; 8 bases agree with TRBD1. Germline CDR1 MNHEY, CDR2 SVGAGI. The length of the CDR3 is 14 residues. With 5 bases clipped from V and 3 bases from J, the junction kept 5 bases outside the gene matches. The CDR3 DNA sequence: TGTGCCAGCAGTCGCAAGACAGGGGACTATGGCTACACCTTC. Its protein product is CASSRKTGDYGYTF.

This chain uses TRBV4-2 with TRBJ2-5, with 11 bases identical to TRBD1. This CDR3 contains 15 residues. Germline V gene sequence: CDR1 LGHNA, CDR2 YNFKEQ. J gave up 6 bases and V 4 bases, and 7 bases lay outside the gene matches. The CDR3 nucleotides read TGTGCCAGCAGCCGGGGGACAGGGGGTGAACAGACCCAGTACTTC. It translates to CASSRGTGGEQTQYF.

CDR3 sequence: CASSRSIQGEGNQPQHF. The CDR3 bases are TGTGCCAGCAGCAGAAGTATACAGGGGGAGGGCAATCAGCCCCAGCATTTT. The chain has TRBV4-2 and TRBJ1-5; 8 bases fit TRBD1. The germline CDR1 and CDR2 sequences are LGHNA and YNFKEQ. The V gene end was trimmed by 5 bases and the J gene end by 2 bases; junction bases not matched to a gene: 11. This CDR3 comprises 17 residues.

This clone has a single count. The junction departs from germline at one end; a sequencing error may be responsible. The rearrangement uses TRBV7-7 and TRBJ2-7; 7 bases are shared with TRBD1. The CDR3 extends over 14 amino acids. Germline lookup yields CDR1 SSHAT and CDR2 FNYEAQ (reference sequence). CDR3 coding DNA: TGTGCTAGCAGCCCAACGACAGGGAGCTACGAGCAGTACTTC. Its protein product is CASSPTTGSYEQYF.

The genes are TRBV7-2 and TRBJ1-6; 9 bases match TRBD1. Trimming removed 4 bases from V and 4 bases from J; junction bases left unmatched: 8. Germline V gives CDR1 SGHTA, CDR2 FQGNSA. CDR3 length equals 17 residues. CDR3: CASSWGGTGPYNSPLHF. The CDR3 coding sequence is TGTGCCAGCAGCTGGGGGGGGACAGGGCCATATAATTCACCCCTCCACTTT.

The chain combines TRBV23-1 with TRBJ2-7; TRBD1 might be the D (7 bases). TRBV23-1 is designated an ORF whose function remains uncertain. This CDR3 contains 14 residues. Trimming stripped 6 bases from V and 4 bases from J, with 16 bases between. The CDR3 loop is CASSRGGAGYEQYF. The CDR3 coding sequence is TGCGCCAGCAGCCGAGGGGGCGCGGGGTACGAGCAGTACTTC.

There are a few counts of this clone. The chain employs TRBV7-9 and TRBJ1-1; 7 nucleotides match TRBD1. Germline-derived CDR1 and CDR2 are SEHNR and FQNEAQ (reference sequence). This CDR3 is 16 amino acids long. Losses at the gene ends were 5 bases for V and 0 bases for J; bases not matched to a gene: 9. CDR3 coding DNA: TGTGCCAGCAGCCCAGGGGACAGCGGAATGAACACTGAAGCTTTCTTT. This codes for CASSPGDSGMNTEAFF.

This chain joins TRBV7-8 and TRBJ2-7; TRBD1 matches at 9 bases. Germline trimming cut 4 bases from V and 2 bases from J; bases unmatched to any gene: 3. The CDR3 totals 14 residues. CDR1 is SGHVS, CDR2 FQNEAQ, per germline. The CDR3 nucleotides read TGTGCCAGCAGCTCCGGGACAGGGCCCTACGAGCAGTACTTC. This encodes CASSSGTGPYEQYF.

The chain employs TRBV5-6 and TRBJ1-1; D is unresolved. CDR3 length: 17 residues. V lost 1 base to trimming and J lost 5 bases, with 21 bases between them. Germline CDR1 is SGHDT and CDR2 is YYEEEE. The CDR3 bases are TGTGCCAGCAGCTTGCCCCTCTTCCACCCCACGGGGACTGAAGCTTTCTTT. Translating it yields CASSLPLFHPTGTEAFF.

This chain uses TRBV25-1 with TRBJ1-4, with D possibly matching TRBD1 (6 bases). V was cut by 4 bases and J by 2 bases, with 14 bases left in between. The CDR3 sequence is 16 residues long. Germline lookup yields CDR1 MGHDK and CDR2 SYGVNS. This CDR3 is CASSGFPGATNEKLFF. Here the CDR3 DNA reads TGTGCCAGCAGTGGTTTCCCAGGGGCCACTAATGAAAAACTGTTTTTT.

This chain uses TRBV19 with TRBJ2-3, with 9 bases fitting TRBD2. Trimming at V came to 3 bases and at J to 4 bases, leaving 2 bases not matched to a gene. Germline-derived CDR1 and CDR2 are LNHDA and SQIVND (reference sequence). This CDR3 comprises 14 residues. Here the CDR3 DNA reads TGTGCCAGTAGTATTATAGCGGGGGCAGATACGCAGTATTTT. Translating gives CASSIIAGADTQYF.

The CDR3 is CASSDRGRGEKLFF. The CDR3 DNA reads as TGTGCCAGTAGTGACAGGGGACGGGGCGAAAAACTGTTTTTT. The chain combines TRBV19 with TRBJ1-4; 8 bases agree with TRBD1. The CDR3 sequence is 14 residues long. CDR1 and CDR2 (germline): LNHDA, SQIVND (reference sequence). After removal of 5 bases from V and 8 bases from J, the junction contained 7 bases not matched to a gene.

This clone was seen more than once but under ten times. The chain couples TRBV7-3 to TRBJ1-1; 7 bases line up with TRBD1. This CDR3 contains 12 residues. Germline V gene lookup returns CDR1 SGHTA and CDR2 FQGTGA. Trimming took 3 bases from V and 12 from J; bases not matched to a gene: 7. In nucleotides, the CDR3 is TGTGCCAGCAGCTTCGGTCAGGGGGAAACTTTCTTT. This codes for CASSFGQGETFF.

The chain carries TRBV12-5 and TRBJ2-7; 7 nucleotides align to TRBD1. The V and J ends lost 0 bases and 6 bases, in that order; junction bases with no gene match: 11. Germline loops: CDR1 LGHNT, CDR2 FRNRAP. The CDR3 has 16 residues. In DNA form, the CDR3 reads TGTGCTAGTGGTTTGGTGACAGGGCAGGTATTCGGCGAGCAGTACTTC. The encoded protein is CASGLVTGQVFGEQYF. The whole variable domain, filled in from reference TRBV12-5 and TRBJ2-7, reads DARVTQTPRHKVTEMGQEVTMRCQPILGHNTVFWYRQTMMQGLELLAYFRNRAPLDDSGMPKDRFSAEMPDATLATLKIQPSEPRDSAVYFCASGLVTGQVFGEQYFGPGTRLTVT.

The chain couples TRBV13 to TRBJ1-1, with D maybe TRBD1 (6 bases). Trimming took 5 bases from V and 7 from J, leaving 11 bases between them. This CDR3 is 12 amino acids long. Germline CDR1 is PRHDT and CDR2 is FYEKMQ (reference sequence). The DNA of the CDR3 is TGTGCCAGCAGCCAGACAGGAGTTGAAGCTTTCTTT. It is translated as CASSQTGVEAFF.